This T cell receptor beta chain came from a study of shared clonotypes between healthy human individuals (dated by TCRdb to between 2020 and 2021). For the wider study: Three men and a couple of women, aged 18 to 49 years, made up the cohort. To estimate repertoire size and how much clonotype sharing occurs between individuals, the study deeply sequenced the blood TCR repertoires of 4 to 6 healthy adults. Each donor's leukapheresis produced roughly between about 0.9 and 9.5 billion PBMCs. Libraries were prepared and TCR repertoires were sequenced by different laboratories using diverse techniques, in order to increase sequencing depth and limit assay-specific biases. Broad study findings and their caveats: The genetic and exposure-history diversity represented was limited by the small number of donors. Sampling was restricted to blood, and TCR repertoires in tissue are likely to differ from TCR repertoires in blood. Pairwise subsampling indicated that sequencing depth was expected to affect the degree of clonotype sharing among donors.

This clone was seen a single time. The target of this receptor is not known. Base quality data are lacking; no much larger clone is found one base away. Donors were healthy HIV-negative adults with no recently reported acute infections or vaccinations. Every donor was a Caucasian adult living in Nashville, Tennessee, USA. For unsorted samples, 84 million or so PBMCs were counted, and genomic DNA was extracted using the QIAamp DNA Blood Mini kit. After blood collection by leukapheresis, PBMCs were isolated using Ficoll-Histopaque density gradient centrifugation and then cryopreserved in the vapor phase of liquid nitrogen. Using the deep immunoSEQ assay, multiplex PCR amplified TCR CDR3 regions from genomic DNA. For each cell subset, the extracted genomic DNA was distributed evenly across all wells of several immunoSEQ 96-well plates, and each plate served as one replicate. For unsorted PBMC, approximately 300 ng of genomic DNA, equivalent to around 30,000 T cell genomes, went into each replicate PCR. Ten immunoSEQ deep assay plates were used to sequence the unsorted PBMC genomic DNA. Purified libraries were quantified with a Qubit 3.0 fluorometer, sized on a Bioanalyzer 2100, and re-quantified with the KAPA Library Quantification kit. Every immunoSEQ 96-well plate was sequenced on a dedicated single-read 150-cycle Illumina NextSeq 550 flow cell. In the authors' own workflow: Because only junctional sequences without quality scores were contained in the immunoSEQ output, filtering matching that applied to full-length reads could not be performed. Sequences were annotated with PyIR, a Python wrapper for IgBLAST v1.9, and V/J genes and CDR3 were assigned using IMGT germline references. Any read was removed if the V/J assignment was weak (E-value above 1e-6), the CDR3 was missing, or the read contained stop codons, out-of-frame junctions, or ambiguous translated residues. V3J clonotypes were defined as sequences sharing an identical inferred V gene, J gene, and CDR3 amino acid sequence. The percentage overlap between two repertoires was calculated by dividing the number of shared unique clonotypes by the size of the smaller repertoire. RTK rarefaction, the Chao1 estimator, and Recon v2.1 estimates of unobserved clonotypes were used to assess repertoire richness. TCRdb holds this immuneACCESS table with in-frame rearrangements only. Some clones are missing; in checked studies, unresolved V genes explain under half, and the rest has no known cause. V and J calls and clone size are those listed in that table; D and trimming were worked out from the DNA. The sample table shows about 480,000 clones, and nearly 80% are seen once. The ten top clones hold around 12% of the sample.

Sequencing input: PBMCs. This receptor was obtained from a woman aged 40 to 50 in good health. Some clones in this sample may be carry-over from other donors' samples.

The CDR3 reads as follows: CASGSGPRETQYF. The base sequence is TGTGCCAGCGGGTCTGGACCGAGGGAGACCCAGTACTTC. The V and J segments used are TRBV7-6 and TRBJ2-5; no D gene is confidently identified. Via the germline V gene, CDR1 is SGHVS and CDR2 FNYEAQ. The CDR3 starts with the cysteine, ends with the phenylalanine, and has 13 residues. The retained sequence is limited to the CDR3, 39 bases, with the frame set at the first base. V and J lose 8 bases and 5 bases, and a span of 15 bases separates them.